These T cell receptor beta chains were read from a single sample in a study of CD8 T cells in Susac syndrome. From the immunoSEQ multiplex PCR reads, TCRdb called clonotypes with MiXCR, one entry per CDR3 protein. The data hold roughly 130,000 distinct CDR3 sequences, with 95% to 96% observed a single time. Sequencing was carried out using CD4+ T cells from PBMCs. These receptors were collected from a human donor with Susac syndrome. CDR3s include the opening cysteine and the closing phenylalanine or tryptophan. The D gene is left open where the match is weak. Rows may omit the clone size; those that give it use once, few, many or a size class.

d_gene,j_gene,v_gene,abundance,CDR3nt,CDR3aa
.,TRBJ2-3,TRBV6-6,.,TGTGCCAGCAGTTACGGCGACTTGGGTGCAGATACGCAGTATTTT,CASSYGDLGADTQYF
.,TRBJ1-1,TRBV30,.,TGTGCCCAATCAGGGGCTAACACTGAAGCTTTCTTT,CAQSGANTEAFF
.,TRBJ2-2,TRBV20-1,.,TGCAGTGCTAGAGCGGACAGACACACCGGGTGGGGCGGGGAGCTGTTTTTT,CSARADRHTGWGGELFF
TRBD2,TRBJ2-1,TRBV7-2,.,TGTGCCAGCAGCTTATTGGGCCTAGCGGGAGCAGGGGAGCAGTTCTTC,CASSLLGLAGAGEQFF
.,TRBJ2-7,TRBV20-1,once,TGCAGTGCTATGTCGAGCTACGAGCAGTACTTC,CSAMSSYEQYF
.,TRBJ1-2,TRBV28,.,TGTGCCAGCAGTACCACCGGGACACCAGGATATGGCTACACCTTC,CASSTTGTPGYGYTF
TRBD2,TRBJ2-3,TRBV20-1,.,TGCAGTGCTAGTGGTAGCGGGAGTCCTGATACGCAGTATTTT,CSASGSGSPDTQYF
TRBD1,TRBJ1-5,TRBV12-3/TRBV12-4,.,TGTGCCAGCGGGACAGTCTTTAACGGCAATCAGCCCCAGCATTTT,CASGTVFNGNQPQHF
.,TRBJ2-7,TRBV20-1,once,TGCAGTGCTAGCGGAGGGAGCTACGAGCAGTACTTC,CSASGGSYEQYF
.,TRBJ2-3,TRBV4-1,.,TGCGCCAGCAGCCAAGAATTGGTTAGCACAGATACGCAGTATTTT,CASSQELVSTDTQYF
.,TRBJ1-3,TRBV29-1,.,TGCAGCGGTATCCACTCTGGAAACACCATATATTTT,CSGIHSGNTIYF
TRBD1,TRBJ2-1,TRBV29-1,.,TGCAGCGTTGACAGGACAGGGTGGAATGAGCAGTTCTTC,CSVDRTGWNEQFF
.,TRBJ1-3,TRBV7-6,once,TGTGCCAGCAGCTTAGCGCTGAGTTCTGGAAACACCATATATTTT,CASSLALSSGNTIYF
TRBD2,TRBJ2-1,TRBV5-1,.,TGCGCCAGCTCCTATTCGACTAGCGGGAGGGCCGCTGCGTATGAGCAGTTCTTC,CASSYSTSGRAAAYEQFF
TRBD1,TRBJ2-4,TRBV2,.,TGTGCCAGCAGTGACGCCGACAGGGGCCTAGCCAAAAACATTCAGTACTTC,CASSDADRGLAKNIQYF
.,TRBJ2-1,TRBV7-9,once,TGTGCCAGCAGCTTTGGGGCGTCACGGTTTAGTGAGCAGTTCTTC,CASSFGASRFSEQFF
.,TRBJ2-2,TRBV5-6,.,TGTGCCAGCAGCTTTGCCCCCGAGGAGCTGTTTTTT,CASSFAPEELFF
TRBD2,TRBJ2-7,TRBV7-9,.,TGTGCCAGCAGCTTAGCGGTGGGAGGGATCTACGAGCAGTACTTC,CASSLAVGGIYEQYF
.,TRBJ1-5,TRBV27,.,TGTGCCAGCAGTTTACAGGACCCCAATCAGCCCCAGCATTTT,CASSLQDPNQPQHF
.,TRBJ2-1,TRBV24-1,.,TGTGCCACCAGTGATTCTAGAGGCACCGGCAATGAGCAGTTCTTC,CATSDSRGTGNEQFF
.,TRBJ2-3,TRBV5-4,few,TGTGCCAGCAGCTTGACAGCGACAGATACGCAGTATTTT,CASSLTATDTQYF
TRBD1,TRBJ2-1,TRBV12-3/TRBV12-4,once,TGTGCCAGCAGTTTTCTTAGGGGGCCCAGATACAATGAGCAGTTCTTC,CASSFLRGPRYNEQFF
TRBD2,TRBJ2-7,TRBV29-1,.,TGCAGCGTCCGGACTAGCGACGAGCAGTACTTC,CSVRTSDEQYF
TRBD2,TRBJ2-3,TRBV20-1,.,TGCAGTGCTACCCCACTAGCGGCCACAGATACGCAGTATTTT,CSATPLAATDTQYF
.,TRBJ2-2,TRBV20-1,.,TGCAGTGCTAGTAGAAACTGGGTCGGGGAGCTGTTTTTT,CSASRNWVGELFF
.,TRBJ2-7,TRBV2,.,TGTGCCAGCACTCTGGGCCGATACGAGCAGTACTTC,CASTLGRYEQYF
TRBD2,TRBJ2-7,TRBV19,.,TGTGCCAGTAGTTCGGGGGGGACTAGCGGCTACGAGCAGTACTTC,CASSSGGTSGYEQYF
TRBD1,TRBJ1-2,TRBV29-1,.,TGCAGCGCCAGGACAGGAACTTATGGCTACACCTTC,CSARTGTYGYTF
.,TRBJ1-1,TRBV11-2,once,TGTGCCAGCAGCTCCTCGGTGTATGAAGCTTTCTTT,CASSSSVYEAFF
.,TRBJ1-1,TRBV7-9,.,TGTGCCAGCAGCCTCCCCGGAGGGGACACTGAAGCTTTCTTT,CASSLPGGDTEAFF
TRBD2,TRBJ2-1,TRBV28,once,TGTGCCAGCAGTTCCCCAGCGGGAGTAAAGCAGTTCTTC,CASSSPAGVKQFF
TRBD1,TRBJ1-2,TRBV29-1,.,TGCAGCGCCCCTGAACAGGGGGCTAACTATGGCTACACCTTC,CSAPEQGANYGYTF
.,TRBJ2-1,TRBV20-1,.,TGCAGTGCTAGACCTCTAGCGCTCAATGAGCAGTTCTTC,CSARPLALNEQFF
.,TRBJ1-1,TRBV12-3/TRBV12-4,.,TGTGCCAGCAGTTTTGGACTCCCGAACACTGAAGCTTTCTTT,CASSFGLPNTEAFF
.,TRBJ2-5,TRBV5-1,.,TGCGCCAGCAGCTTGGCGGCAGATAAGGAGACCCAGTACTTC,CASSLAADKETQYF
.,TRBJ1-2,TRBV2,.,TGTGCCAGCAGTGAATTGGCAGAATATGGCTACACCTTC,CASSELAEYGYTF
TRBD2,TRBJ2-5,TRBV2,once,TGTGCCAGCAGTGACGGAGGACGGGGGGGAGAGACCCAGTACTTC,CASSDGGRGGETQYF
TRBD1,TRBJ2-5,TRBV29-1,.,TGCAGCGTGGACGCCGGGACAGGGAGTGAGACCCAGTACTTC,CSVDAGTGSETQYF
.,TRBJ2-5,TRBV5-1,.,TGCGCCAGCAGCTTGGATTTGAGACAAGAGACCCAGTACTTC,CASSLDLRQETQYF
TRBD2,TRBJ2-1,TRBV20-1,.,TGCAGTGCTAGACTAGCGGGGGGCTACAATGAGCAGTTCTTC,CSARLAGGYNEQFF
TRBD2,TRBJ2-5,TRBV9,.,TGTGCCAGCAGCGTCATAGCGGGAGGACAAGAGACCCAGTACTTC,CASSVIAGGQETQYF
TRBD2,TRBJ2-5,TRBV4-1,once,TGCGCCAGCAGCCAAGATCGGATAGCGGGAGGGACCCAGTACTTC,CASSQDRIAGGTQYF
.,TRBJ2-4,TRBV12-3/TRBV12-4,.,TGTGCCAGCAGCCGGACTACCGAAACACCTTTAAACATTCAGTACTTC,CASSRTTETPLNIQYF
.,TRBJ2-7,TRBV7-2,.,TGTGCCAGCAGCCCGGTAAGCTCCGCCGCCGAGCAGTACTTC,CASSPVSSAAEQYF
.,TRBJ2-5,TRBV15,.,TGTGCCACCAGCAGAGAAGTAGCAGGGGGGCAGGAGACCCAGTACTTC,CATSREVAGGQETQYF
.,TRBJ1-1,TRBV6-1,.,TGTGCCAGCAACCGGGGAGACACTGAAGCTTTCTTT,CASNRGDTEAFF
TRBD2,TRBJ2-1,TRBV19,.,TGTGCCAGTAGTATGAGTCTAGCGGGAGGGAACAATGAGCAGTTCTTC,CASSMSLAGGNNEQFF
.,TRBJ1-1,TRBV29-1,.,TGCAGCGTTCATAGGGGGGTGGCTGAAGCTTTCTTT,CSVHRGVAEAFF
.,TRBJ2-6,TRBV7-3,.,TGTGCCAGCAGCCCCCAGGGGTGGGGCTCTGGGGCCAACGTCCTGACTTTC,CASSPQGWGSGANVLTF
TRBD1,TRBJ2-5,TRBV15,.,TGTGCCACCAGCAGAGAGGACAGGGGACAAGAGACCCAGTACTTC,CATSREDRGQETQYF